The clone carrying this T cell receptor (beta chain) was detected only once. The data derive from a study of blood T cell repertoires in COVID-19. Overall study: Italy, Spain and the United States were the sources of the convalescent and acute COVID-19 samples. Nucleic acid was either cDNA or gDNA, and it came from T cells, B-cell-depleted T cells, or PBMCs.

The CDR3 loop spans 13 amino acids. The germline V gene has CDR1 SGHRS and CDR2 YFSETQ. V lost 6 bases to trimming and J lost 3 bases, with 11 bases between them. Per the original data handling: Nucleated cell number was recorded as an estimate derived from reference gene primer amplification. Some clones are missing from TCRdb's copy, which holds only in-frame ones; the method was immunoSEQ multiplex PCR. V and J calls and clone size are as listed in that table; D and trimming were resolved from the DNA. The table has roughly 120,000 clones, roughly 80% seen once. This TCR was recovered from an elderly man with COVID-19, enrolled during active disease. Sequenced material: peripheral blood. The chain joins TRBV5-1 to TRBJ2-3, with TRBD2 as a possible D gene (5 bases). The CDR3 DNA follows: TGCGCCAGCAACGAGGGATCGACAGATACGCAGTATTTT. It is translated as CASNEGSTDTQYF.